This T cell receptor beta chain was sequenced during a study of Ad26.COV2.S vaccination and SARS-CoV-2 variants (dated by TCRdb to 2020 to 2023). Background on the whole study: Vaccine-arm donors came from COV1001, a multicentre, randomized, double-blind, placebo-controlled phase I-IIa trial of Ad26.COV2.S in healthy adults. The TCR-sequenced set comprised around 30 samples: around 20 Ad26.COV2.S vaccine recipients, 5 placebo recipients and 8 SARS-CoV-2 convalescent individuals. Sequencing of the TCRbeta repertoire served to evaluate the specificity and breadth of SARS-CoV-2-reactive T cell receptors following Ad26.COV2.S vaccination. Ad26.COV2.S was administered intramuscularly at 5 x 10^10 or 1 x 10^11 viral particles, either as a single shot or as two shots given 56 days apart. Throughout the experiments and outcome assessment, investigators stayed blinded to trial group allocation. Trial participants were randomized into five groups of five, in which low-dose or high-dose Ad26.COV2.S was given once or twice, or placebo was given on both occasions. On the study overall, not on this receptor specifically: Non-spike TCR breadth was comparable between vaccine and placebo recipients, consistent with the vaccine containing only spike. Higher spike-specific TCR breadth was observed in Ad26.COV2.S recipients than in placebo recipients (P = 0.0014). The study lacked the statistical power to compare responses across vaccine doses or regimens. After vaccination, substantial breadth of spike-specific CD8+ and CD4+ T cell responses was reported. The authors noted that total T cell responses may have been underestimated by the TCR breadth and depth analyses.

The immunoSEQ Assay was used to sequence TCRbeta CDR3 regions. After extraction, genomic DNA underwent amplification by bias-controlled multiplex PCR, followed by high-throughput sequencing. Concerning the study's data processing: To quantify the absolute abundance of every unique TCRbeta CDR3 region, sequences were collapsed and filtered. T cell fraction was estimated by normalizing TCRbeta template counts to usable DNA, with usable DNA measured through amplification of reference genes found in all nucleated cells. Repertoire TCRs were annotated as SARS-CoV-2-specific when V gene, CDR3 amino acid sequence and J gene were exactly matched to a known reactive TCR set. The reference SARS-CoV-2 TCR set was obtained from MIRA and was filtered for enrichment in COVID-19-positive ImmuneCODE repertoires, whereby public or cross-reactive TCRs were removed. Drawing on the MIRA antigens, annotated TCRs were analysed further at the level of specific ORF or position within ORF. Depth was the summed frequency of annotated unique rearrangements, while breadth was defined as annotated unique rearrangements over total unique productive rearrangements. TCR breadth was compared between groups using two-sided Wilcoxon rank-sum tests. The source is immuneACCESS, and TCRdb retained only in-frame sequences with V and J called. Part of the clones is not carried over; for the studies checked, unresolved V genes explain less than half of this, and the remainder is unexplained. The DNA was the basis for D and trimming; V, J and clone size are from that table. The sample table lists about 350,000 clones, about 88% of them with a count of one. The ten largest clonotypes hold 3.3% of the sample.

From the cysteine up to the phenylalanine, the CDR3 has a length of 15 residues. Only the CDR3 DNA stays, 45 bases, in frame from base 1. The germline V gene sets CDR1 to KGHSH and CDR2 to LQKENI. V is cut by 2 bases and J by 8 bases, and the space between the germline ends is 18 bases. Per the publication, the treatment or condition label means: approximately 18 received Ad26.COV2.S at low or high dose, single or two shots; roughly five received placebo; per-sample allocation not given. Repertoires of vaccine and placebo recipients were sequenced from samples collected on day 63 after the first injection. In Cohort 1b, about 25 adults aged 18-55 years were enrolled at a single site in Boston, USA, between 29 July and 7 August 2020. Ad26.COV2.S was a replication-incompetent adenovirus type 26 vector expressing a prefusion-stabilized SARS-CoV-2 spike protein from the original Wuhan strain. Turning to this clone: Its antigen is still unknown. The input lacks base qualities; no much larger clone sits a single base away.

The V and J genes are TRBV18 and TRBJ1-2; the D region possibly corresponds to TRBD1 (5 bases align). The input for sequencing was peripheral blood, taken in a trial of Ad26.COV2.S vaccine versus placebo. This TCR came from a person between 18 and 60 years old who received the Ad26.COV2.S COVID-19 vaccine or a placebo. The nucleotides read TGTGCCAGCTCACCAGTGGTTCCAGGGTCGGGAGGCTACACCTTC. The resulting protein is CASSPVVPGSGGYTF.